This T cell receptor (beta chain) was captured in a study of cytomegalovirus exposure and HLA in healthy donors. General observations from the study: Altogether, 150 to 200 TCR beta chains were recorded as cytomegalovirus-associated. Follow-up analysis seemed to connect common viral pathogens with several of the most significant clusters identified.

Researchers ran the PCR with 60 Vbeta and 13 Jbeta primers. This table comes from immunoSEQ multiplex PCR, and its TCRdb copy is limited to in-frame clones, with some not included. The sample carries 110,000 to 150,000 clones, roughly 70% recorded once. Trimming removed 2 bases from V and 3 bases from J, with 10 bases in between. The CDR3 covers 14 residues. CDR1 and CDR2 from the germline V gene are SEHNR and FQNEAQ (reference sequence). Worth noting for this clone: Antigen specificity is unknown.

This sequence was found in a woman aged 40 to 55 in good health and CMV-seronegative. Sequencing was carried out using PBMCs. The V and J genes are TRBV7-9 and TRBJ1-2, with D possibly matching TRBD1 (5 bases). The CDR3 nucleotides are TGTGCCAGCAGCTTACAGGGAGGGGACTATGGCTACACCTTC. Its translation is CASSLQGGDYGYTF.